These 7 T cell receptor beta chains were sequenced from one sample in a study of PD-L1 blockade in urothelial cancer. The method was immunoSEQ multiplex PCR; TCRdb's version includes in-frame clones alone and lacks a portion of them. The sample consists of about 79,000 clones, 85% of them appearing once. Regarding time point: pretreatment peripheral blood. This sample comprised PBMCs, obtained around atezolizumab (anti-PD-L1) treatment. The receptor set was obtained from a middle-aged man with urothelial cancer.

V gene TRBV19 combines with J gene TRBJ2-3; 8 bases map to TRBD2. The CDR3 loop spans 14 amino acids. V shed 10 bases, J shed 4 bases, and the junction held 10 bases outside the gene matches. Per the germline V gene, CDR1 is LNHDA and CDR2 is SQIVND (reference sequence). In DNA, the CDR3 is TGTGCCACTGACGACGGGAGGGTAGCAGATACGCAGTATTTT. It is translated as CATDDGRVADTQYF. Together with reference TRBV19 and TRBJ2-3, the CDR3 gives the full variable domain: DGGITQSPKYLFRKEGQNVTLSCEQNLNHDAMYWYRQDPGQGLRLIYYSQIVNDFQKGDIAEGYSVSREKKESFPLTVTSAQKNPTAFYLCATDDGRVADTQYFGPGTRLTVL.

The chain has TRBV15 and TRBJ2-3; D is possibly TRBD2 (6 bases). V lost 2 bases to trimming and J lost 7 bases, with 22 bases between them. The CDR3 extends over 17 amino acids. Germline V gene sequence: CDR1 LNHNV, CDR2 YYDKDF (reference sequence). The CDR3 protein is CATSRSQSAGSSNTQYF. The CDR3 coding sequence is TGTGCCACCAGCAGATCCCAGTCCGCGGGATCATCGAATACGCAGTATTTT.

V and J are TRBV5-4 and TRBJ1-1; 9 bases fit TRBD1. V shed 4 bases and J 7 bases; nucleotides not matched to a gene: 8. The CDR3 spans 14 residues. Germline values: CDR1 SGHNT, CDR2 YYREEE (reference sequence). The DNA of the CDR3 is TGTGCCAGCAGCCCACGGACAGGGGCCAATGAAGCTTTCTTT. It encodes CASSPRTGANEAFF. The full variable domain, with the rest looked up from reference TRBV5-4 and TRBJ1-1, is ETGVTQSPTHLIKTRGQQVTLRCSSQSGHNTVSWYQQALGQGPQFIFQYYREEENGRGNFPPRFSGLQFPNYSSELNVNALELDDSALYLCASSPRTGANEAFFGQGTRLTVV.

The J gene is TRBJ1-1, the V gene TRBV2; D gene uncertain. Trimming left V 8 bases short and J 1 base short, with 5 bases between. Per the germline V gene, CDR1 is SNHLY and CDR2 is FYNNEI. CDR3 length: 11 residues. CDR3 sequence: CASGQNTEAFF. DNA of the CDR3: TGTGCCAGCGGGCAGAACACTGAAGCTTTCTTT.

The rearrangement links TRBV5-1 to TRBJ2-3; 14 bases align to TRBD2. Germline loops: CDR1 SGHRS, CDR2 YFSETQ. The length of the CDR3 is 18 residues. V gave up 4 bases and J gave up 2 bases; unmatched junction bases: 9. The CDR3 sequence: CASSPGLAGGIFTDTQYF. DNA of the CDR3: TGCGCCAGCAGCCCTGGACTAGCGGGAGGCATCTTCACAGATACGCAGTATTTT.

The chain joins TRBV11-2 to TRBJ2-3; a weak D match, TRBD2 (5 bases). The germline V and J ends were trimmed by 4 bases and 3 bases, with 14 bases remaining between them. The CDR3 sequence is 15 residues long. Germline CDR1 and CDR2: SGHAT and FQNNGV. The CDR3 loop is CASSSGLGLTDTQYF. The DNA for the CDR3 is TGTGCCAGCAGCTCCGGACTCGGATTAACAGATACGCAGTATTTT.

V gene TRBV2 combines with J gene TRBJ2-7; 7 bases line up with TRBD1. The CDR3 is made up of 14 amino acids. V was clipped by 6 bases and J by 0 bases; unmatched bases: 5. Germline loops: CDR1 SNHLY, CDR2 FYNNEI. CDR3 protein: CASRDRESSYEQYF. In DNA form, the CDR3 reads TGTGCCAGCAGAGACAGGGAGAGCTCCTACGAGCAGTACTTC.